One and the same sample provided the 22 T cell receptor beta chains below, sequenced in a study of Ad26.COV2.S vaccination and SARS-CoV-2 variants. TCRdb's copy holds only in-frame clones and misses some; the assay was immunoSEQ multiplex PCR. This table holds roughly 320,000 clones, around 90% found once. Described treatment: roughly 19 received Ad26.COV2.S at low or high dose, single or two shots; a few received placebo; per-sample allocation not given. Day 63 after the first vaccine or placebo injection was the time point for sampling. This specimen was peripheral blood, taken in a trial of Ad26.COV2.S vaccine versus placebo. These receptors were taken from a person between 18 and 60 years old who received the Ad26.COV2.S COVID-19 vaccine or a placebo.

The chain joins TRBV5-6 to TRBJ2-5; D gene unclear. The CDR3 has 13 residues. Germline values: CDR1 SGHDT, CDR2 YYEEEE. Trimming left V 4 bases short and J 5 bases short, with 12 bases between. This CDR3 reads CASSAAVLETQYF. CDR3 DNA sequence: TGTGCCAGCAGCGCCGCGGTCCTGGAGACCCAGTACTTC.

This clone was seen once. The CDR3 is CAISVDSSYGYTF. The CDR3 region has the DNA TGTGCCATCAGTGTGGACAGCTCCTATGGCTACACCTTC. The chain links TRBV10-3 to TRBJ1-2, with D possibly matching TRBD1 (6 bases). CDR3 size: 13 residues. Germline CDR1 ENHRY, CDR2 SYGVKD. Trimming stripped 4 bases from V and 4 bases from J, with 10 bases between.

The rearrangement uses TRBV20-1 and TRBJ2-7; 7 bases fit TRBD1. J lost 7 bases, V lost 3 bases, and 3 bases had no gene match. This CDR3 spans 11 amino acids. Germline assignment: CDR1 DFQATT and CDR2 SNEGSKA (reference sequence). The CDR3 region is CSASRGSEQYF. The CDR3 DNA is TGCAGTGCTAGCAGGGGGTCAGAGCAGTACTTC.

This clone was detected ten times or more. The chain has TRBV3-1 (or the pseudogene TRBV3-2) and TRBJ1-2; 10 bases align to TRBD1. Losses at the gene ends were 4 bases for V and 5 bases for J; bases not matched to a gene: 7. Germline values: CDR1 LGHDT, CDR2 YNNKEL (reference sequence). This CDR3 has 15 amino acids. The CDR3 protein is CASSLPGQGKYGYTF. The CDR3 DNA is TGTGCCAGCAGCCTGCCGGGACAGGGGAAGTATGGCTACACCTTC.

The chain recombines TRBV7-9 with TRBJ1-5; D may be TRBD1 (5 bases). V was shortened by 4 bases and J by 0 bases, with 10 bases between the two germline ends. Germline-derived CDR1 and CDR2 are SEHNR and FQNEAQ (reference sequence). The CDR3 extends over 15 amino acids. For the CDR3, the DNA is TGTGCCAGCAGCTCTTCAGGGAGTAGCAATCAGCCCCAGCATTTT. It is translated as CASSSSGSSNQPQHF.

The chain recombines TRBV5-1 with TRBJ1-6; no clear D gene. CDR3 size: 16 residues. Trimming removed 0 bases from V and 3 bases from J, with 10 bases in between. In germline, CDR1 is SGHRS, CDR2 YFSETQ. The CDR3 sequence is CASSLGSYSYNSPLHF. CDR3 DNA: TGCGCCAGCAGCTTGGGTAGTTATAGCTATAATTCACCCCTCCACTTT.

V is TRBV28 and J is TRBJ2-3, with D perhaps matching TRBD2 (6 bases). Germline loops: CDR1 MDHEN, CDR2 SYDVKM. Trimming cost V 5 bases and J 8 bases, with 17 bases left between them. The CDR3 loop spans 14 amino acids. The CDR3 reads CASSIPMGGGTQYF. The CDR3 DNA reads TGTGCCAGCAGTATTCCCATGGGGGGAGGTACGCAGTATTTT.

The chain recombines TRBV27 with TRBJ1-5; the D is unclear. The V end was cut by 3 bases, the J end by 3 bases, with 6 bases between. CDR1 and CDR2 from the germline V gene are MNHEY and SMNVEV (reference sequence). CDR3 length: 13 residues. The CDR3 region is CASSFGPNQPQHF. For the CDR3, the DNA is TGTGCCAGCAGTTTCGGGCCCAATCAGCCCCAGCATTTT.

The chain recombines TRBV7-2 with TRBJ1-2; 8 bases map to TRBD1. J lost 7 bases, V lost 4 bases, and 5 bases had no gene match. CDR1 and CDR2 from the germline V gene are SGHTA and FQGNSA. This CDR3 has 13 amino acids. The CDR3 DNA reads TGTGCCAGCAGCTACAGGGGGTCAGGTGGCTACACCTTC. The encoded protein is CASSYRGSGGYTF. Full variable domain (missing parts from reference TRBV7-2 and TRBJ1-2): GAGVSQSPSNKVTEKGKDVELRCDPISGHTALYWYRQSLGQGLEFLIYFQGNSAPDKSGLPSDRFSAERTGGSVSTLTIQRTQQEDSAVYLCASSYRGSGGYTFGSGTRLTVV.

The chain is built from TRBV3-1 (or the pseudogene TRBV3-2) and TRBJ1-3, with no clear D. The ends were cut back, 4 bases at V and 2 bases at J, with 3 bases in the middle. The length of the CDR3 is 12 residues. The V gene's germline CDR1 is LGHDT and CDR2 YNNKEL (reference sequence). The DNA of the CDR3 is TGTGCCAGCAGCCCCACTGGAAACACCATATATTTT. Translating gives CASSPTGNTIYF.

This chain uses TRBV13 with TRBJ2-4, with 7 bases aligning to TRBD1. Germline trimming cut 5 bases from V and 1 base from J; bases unmatched to any gene: 8. CDR1 PRHDT and CDR2 FYEKMQ come from the germline V gene (reference sequence). The CDR3 length is 16 residues. This CDR3 reads CASSNRGLPAKNIQYF. In DNA form, the CDR3 reads TGTGCCAGCAGCAACAGGGGCTTACCGGCCAAAAACATTCAGTACTTC.

V gene TRBV6-5 combines with J gene TRBJ1-2; tentatively, D is TRBD1 (5 bases). CDR1 MNHEY and CDR2 SVGAGI come from the germline V gene. This CDR3 contains 13 residues. With 2 bases removed from V and 8 bases from J, the gap between germline ends came to 12 bases. CDR3 amino acids: CASSYPSREGYTF. In nucleotides, the CDR3 is TGTGCCAGCAGTTACCCCTCCAGGGAGGGCTACACCTTC.

The CDR3 sequence: CASSQAPTGDYGYTF. The CDR3 bases are TGTGCCAGCAGCCAAGCTCCGACAGGGGACTATGGCTACACCTTC. The rearrangement joins TRBV4-2 to TRBJ1-2, with 8 bases aligning to TRBD1. Germline V lookup: CDR1 LGHNA, CDR2 YNFKEQ. This CDR3 spans 15 amino acids. The V gene end was trimmed by 1 base and the J gene end by 3 bases; junction bases not matched to a gene: 4.

CDR3 in DNA: TGTGCCAGCAGGCCTCCCCATCGGGGCTTGGGTGAGACCCAGTACTTC. As protein: CASRPPHRGLGETQYF. The chain employs TRBV2 and TRBJ2-5; tentatively, D is TRBD1 or TRBD2 (5 bases each). This CDR3 has 16 residues. V lost 6 bases and J 5 bases, leaving 22 bases between the germline ends. Germline lookup yields CDR1 SNHLY and CDR2 FYNNEI.

The rearrangement joins TRBV7-8 to TRBJ1-2; 7 bases match TRBD1. V dropped 5 bases and J dropped 5; count of bases not matched to a gene: 8. Germline CDR1 SGHVS, CDR2 FQNEAQ. CDR3 length equals 14 residues. CDR3 bases: TGTGCCAGCAGCACCGGGACAGCCCTATATGGCTACACCTTC. Translation gives CASSTGTALYGYTF.

This sequence joins TRBV12-3 or TRBV12-4 and TRBJ1-2, with D uncertain. V was trimmed by 1 base and J by 3 bases, leaving 6 bases between them. The CDR3 runs to 13 residues. The CDR3 DNA reads TGTGCCAGCAGTTTAGGGCCACACTATGGCTACACCTTC. Protein product: CASSLGPHYGYTF.

This clone was seen only once. The rearrangement links TRBV27 to TRBJ2-4, with TRBD1 as a possible D gene (6 bases). CDR1 and CDR2 (germline): MNHEY, SMNVEV (reference sequence). V was cut by 2 bases and J by 8 bases, with 16 bases left in between. The CDR3 is made up of 15 amino acids. The CDR3 coding sequence is TGTGCCAGCAGTTTAACCCATGGCAGGGGAGACATTCAGTACTTC. Its protein is CASSLTHGRGDIQYF.

This chain links TRBV27 with TRBJ1-2, with D uncertain. Trimming took 9 bases from V and 0 from J, leaving 14 bases between them. This CDR3 is built from 14 residues. CDR1 is MNHEY and CDR2 is SMNVEV in the germline V gene (reference sequence). Here the CDR3 reads CASGQRNANYGYTF. As DNA, the CDR3 is TGTGCCAGTGGGCAGCGCAACGCTAACTATGGCTACACCTTC.

This rearrangement joins TRBV7-6 to TRBJ2-7; D is unclear. This CDR3 is 13 amino acids long. The V end was cut by 5 bases, the J end by 4 bases, with 12 bases between. CDR1 and CDR2 from the germline V gene are SGHVS and FNYEAQ. This CDR3 is CASSAAHQYEQYF. CDR3 in DNA: TGTGCCAGCAGCGCCGCGCACCAATACGAGCAGTACTTC.

On this clone itself: This CDR3 is also generated by other DNA sequences in the sample. The rearrangement joins TRBV9 to TRBJ2-5; D is undetermined. V was shortened by 0 bases and J by 2 bases, with 5 bases between the two germline ends. CDR1 SGDLS and CDR2 YYNGEE come from the germline V gene. CDR3 length equals 13 residues. CDR3 sequence reads: CASSVAVQETQYF. In DNA, the CDR3 is TGTGCCAGCAGCGTAGCCGTTCAAGAGACCCAGTACTTC.

The chain combines TRBV7-9 with TRBJ1-2, with 9 bases identical to TRBD1. There are 13 residues in the CDR3. Germline CDR1 SEHNR, CDR2 FQNEAQ (reference sequence). The V gene end was trimmed by 5 bases and the J gene end by 6 bases; junction bases not matched to a gene: 4. CDR3 loop: CASSDRTGDGYTF. The CDR3 DNA reads TGTGCCAGCAGCGATCGGACAGGGGATGGCTACACCTTC.

The genes are TRBV6-5 and TRBJ2-1, with D possibly being TRBD2 (7 bases). There are 11 residues in the CDR3. Germline-derived CDR1 and CDR2 are MNHEY and SVGAGI. V lost 3 bases and J 14 bases, leaving 11 bases between the germline ends. CDR3: CASSYGGAEFF. The DNA for the CDR3 is TGTGCCAGCAGTTATGGGGGGGCGGAGTTCTTC.